This TCR beta chain was retrieved from a study of T-cell memory formation after mild COVID-19. Study conclusions and caveats: Some clones that responded were present in memory (sampled pre-infection), which suggests cross-reactive memory joined. Clones contracting over day 15 to 85 were CD4/CD8 balanced, with later expanders leaning CD4+.

The 5'RACE method, run with constant-segment primers, produced TCR alpha and TCR beta cDNA libraries (carrying sample barcodes and UMIs). Each CDR3 protein is one row after TCRdb ran MiXCR on the 5' RACE reads. The top ten hold 8.8% of the sample, which has about 430,000 distinct CDR3 sequences, about 24% seen once. As to this clonotype: The target antigen is unknown.

Trimming took 4 bases from V and 4 from J; bases not matched to a gene: 6. CDR1 SGHTA and CDR2 FQGNSA come from the germline V gene. This CDR3 has 16 amino acids. This sequence joins TRBV7-2 and TRBJ2-2; 10 nucleotides line up with TRBD1. Sequencing was carried out using PBMCs or a T cell subset sorted from them (not recorded which). The TCR sequence derives from an adult woman who had mild COVID-19 (a few samples of this study predate the infection). Cell type and time point are not known. The CDR3 reads CASSSQTGGITGELFF. The CDR3 bases are TGTGCCAGCAGCTCCCAGACAGGGGGCATCACCGGGGAGCTGTTTTTT.